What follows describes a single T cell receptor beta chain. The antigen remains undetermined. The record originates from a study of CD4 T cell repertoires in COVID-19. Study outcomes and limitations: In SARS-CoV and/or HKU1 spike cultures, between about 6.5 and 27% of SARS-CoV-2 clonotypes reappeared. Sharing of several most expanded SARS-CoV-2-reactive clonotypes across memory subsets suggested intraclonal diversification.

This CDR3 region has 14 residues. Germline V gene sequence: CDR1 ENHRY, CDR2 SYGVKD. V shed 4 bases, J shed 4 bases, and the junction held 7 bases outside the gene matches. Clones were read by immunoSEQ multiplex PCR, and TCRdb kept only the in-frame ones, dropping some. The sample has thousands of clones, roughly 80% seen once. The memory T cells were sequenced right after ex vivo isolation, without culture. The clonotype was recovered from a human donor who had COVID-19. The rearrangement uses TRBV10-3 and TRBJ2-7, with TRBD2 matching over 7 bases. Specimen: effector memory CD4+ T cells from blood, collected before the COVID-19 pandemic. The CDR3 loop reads CAISGKLADYEQYF. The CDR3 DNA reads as TGTGCCATCAGTGGGAAGCTAGCGGATTACGAGCAGTACTTC.